The rows below give T cell receptor beta chains drawn from one sample of a study of long-term antiretroviral therapy in people with HIV. Measured with immunoSEQ multiplex PCR; TCRdb has only the in-frame clones, and not every one. The sample holds about 21,000 clones, 60% to 80% seen once. The source was unsorted PBMCs, collected about 1.8 years before starting antiretroviral therapy. The receptors shown here come from a woman aged 40 to 49 with HIV. CDR3s include the opening cysteine and the closing phenylalanine or tryptophan. The D gene is left open where the match is weak. Rows give clone size only sometimes, using once, few, many, or a class for an expanded clone.

TGTGCCAGCAGTGAGCTGGGAACAGATTTTAGCACAGATACGCAGTATTTT	CASSELGTDFSTDTQYF	TRBJ2-3	NA	NA	TRBV2
TGCGCCAGCAGCTTGGATCCCACAAGTCAAGGCTACACCTTC	CASSLDPTSQGYTF	TRBJ1-2	NA	NA	TRBV5-1
TGTGCCAGCAGCTTAGCCTCCGGGGGACAGGGGTTCTACGAGCAGTACTTC	CASSLASGGQGFYEQYF	TRBJ2-7	TRBD1	NA	TRBV13
TGTGCCAGCAGCTTAGAGGGGGCGGGCACTGAAGCTTTCTTT	CASSLEGAGTEAFF	TRBJ1-1	NA	NA	TRBV11-3
TGTGCCAGCAGCTTAGCGGGGACAGGGAAAGGCTACACCTTC	CASSLAGTGKGYTF	TRBJ1-2	TRBD1	NA	TRBV11-1
TGTGCCAGCAGCTTAAGCACGATAGCCAAAAACATTCAGTACTTC	CASSLSTIAKNIQYF	TRBJ2-4	NA	NA	TRBV13
TGTGCCAGCAGCTTGACGTGGGGTGGCGGGGCTCGCGGGGATACGCAGTATTTT	CASSLTWGGGARGDTQYF	TRBJ2-3	NA	NA	TRBV7-2
TGTGCCATCAGCGGGGGCTACGAGCAGTACTTC	CAISGGYEQYF	TRBJ2-7	NA	NA	TRBV10-3
TGTGCCAGCAGCCACGGACTTCTGAACACTGAAGCTTTCTTT	CASSHGLLNTEAFF	TRBJ1-1	NA	once	TRBV7-9
TGTGCCAGCAGCGGCGGGGTGTGGGACGAGCAGTACTTC	CASSGGVWDEQYF	TRBJ2-7	NA	few	TRBV9
TGTGCCAGTAGTCCCCGGACAGGGACTAGCACAGATACGCAGTATTTT	CASSPRTGTSTDTQYF	TRBJ2-3	TRBD1	NA	TRBV19
TGTGCCAGTGCATCCCGCCTAGCGGGTCCCTACGAGCAGTACTTC	CASASRLAGPYEQYF	TRBJ2-7	TRBD2	NA	TRBV11-2
TGTGCCAGCAGCCTTCGACAGGAAGGCTACACCTTC	CASSLRQEGYTF	TRBJ1-2	NA	NA	TRBV7-2
TGCGCCAGCAGTGAGTCGAGGGGGGTGGGAAGCACAGATACGCAGTATTTT	CASSESRGVGSTDTQYF	TRBJ2-3	NA	NA	TRBV10-1
TGCGCCAGCAGCCAAGTCCGGGGGGCCTTAGCCGGGGAGCTGTTTTTT	CASSQVRGALAGELFF	TRBJ2-2	NA	NA	TRBV4-3
TGTGCCAGTAATCGGGGATTCATGAACACTGAAGCTTTCTTT	CASNRGFMNTEAFF	TRBJ1-1	NA	few	TRBV19
TGTGCCATCAGTGCAACAGGGAGTCCGGGGGAGCAGTACTTC	CAISATGSPGEQYF	TRBJ2-7	NA	NA	TRBV10-3
TGTGCCAGCAGCTGGGGGGCTTTGAACACTGAAGCTTTCTTT	CASSWGALNTEAFF	TRBJ1-1	NA	NA	TRBV21-1
TGCGCCAGCAGCCAAGAGTGGCGGGGGGCCGAAGAGACCCAGTACTTC	CASSQEWRGAEETQYF	TRBJ2-5	TRBD2	NA	TRBV4-1
TGTGCCAGCAGCCCCCCGGGGTACGAGCAGTACTTC	CASSPPGYEQYF	TRBJ2-7	NA	medium-sized	TRBV7-9
TGTGCCAGCAGTCAGGTGTTGGTGAACGGCTACACCTTC	CASSQVLVNGYTF	TRBJ1-2	NA	NA	TRBV2
TGTGCCAGCAGCTTAAGTGCCCTTCGACAGAACTATGGCTACACCTTC	CASSLSALRQNYGYTF	TRBJ1-2	NA	NA	TRBV11-3
TGCGCCAGCAGCTTCGGAGGGGCGGCCGGGGAGCTGTTTTTT	CASSFGGAAGELFF	TRBJ2-2	NA	NA	TRBV5-1
TGTGCCAGCAGCATCAGCGGGGGGACCTACGAGCAGTACTTC	CASSISGGTYEQYF	TRBJ2-7	TRBD2	NA	TRBV7-8
TGTGCCAGCTCACAACCGGGACTAGGACAAGAGACCCAGTACTTC	CASSQPGLGQETQYF	TRBJ2-5	TRBD2	NA	TRBV18
TGTGCCAGCAGCTTTACTAGCGGGGGTATAGGGGAGCAGTACTTC	CASSFTSGGIGEQYF	TRBJ2-7	TRBD2	NA	TRBV7-2
TGCAGCGTTCAACAGGAAGATGGCTACACCTTC	CSVQQEDGYTF	TRBJ1-2	NA	few	TRBV29-1
TGCAGCGCCGGACTAGCTGGAGATACGCAGTATTTT	CSAGLAGDTQYF	TRBJ2-3	TRBD2	NA	TRBV29-1
TGTGCCAGCAGCTTAGATAACCGGGACAGGGCGTTTGCAACTAATGAAAAACTGTTTTTT	CASSLDNRDRAFATNEKLFF	TRBJ1-4	TRBD1	NA	TRBV11-2
TGTGCCAGCAGTTGGGATGTGAACACTGAAGCTTTCTTT	CASSWDVNTEAFF	TRBJ1-1	NA	once	TRBV27
TGTGCCAGCCGAGAGGGAATTGATGGCTACACCTTC	CASREGIDGYTF	TRBJ1-2	NA	few	TRBV6-5
TGTGCCAGCAGCCCTAGCGGGAGGGGGTCCTACGAGCAGTACTTC	CASSPSGRGSYEQYF	TRBJ2-7	TRBD2	NA	TRBV5-4
TGTGCCAGCAGGTTACTAGCGGGGTCCATCAATGAGCAGTTCTTC	CASRLLAGSINEQFF	TRBJ2-1	TRBD2	NA	TRBV2
TGTGCCAGCATAAGGCAGGGGAGTGACTATGGCTACACCTTC	CASIRQGSDYGYTF	TRBJ1-2	NA	NA	TRBV2
TGTGCCAGCAGTTGGCCGGGACAGATAAATCAGCCCCAGCATTTT	CASSWPGQINQPQHF	TRBJ1-5	TRBD1	once	TRBV6-6
TGTGCCAGCAGCTTAGGGACAACTAATGAAAAACTGTTTTTT	CASSLGTTNEKLFF	TRBJ1-4	NA	NA	TRBV11-3
TGTGCCAGCAGCTTGCCCTCGGCGGGGGGTGAAAAACTGTTTTTT	CASSLPSAGGEKLFF	TRBJ1-4	NA	NA	TRBV5-5
TGTGCCAGCAGCTTCCAGGGGGCCCACCTCTATGGCTACACCTTC	CASSFQGAHLYGYTF	TRBJ1-2	TRBD1	NA	TRBV5-8
TGCGCCAGCAGCCAAGTTCCAGACAGGGACTCACCCCTCCACTTT	CASSQVPDRDSPLHF	TRBJ1-6	TRBD1	NA	TRBV4-3
TGTGCCAGCTCACCATTGACAGGAGTTGTAGCTGGAAACACCATATATTTT	CASSPLTGVVAGNTIYF	TRBJ1-3	NA	NA	TRBV18
TGCGCCAGCAGCTTGGGGACGGGAGGGAATGAGCAGTTCTTC	CASSLGTGGNEQFF	TRBJ2-1	TRBD2	NA	TRBV5-1
TGTGCCAGCAGTGATTCGTCAGTAACCGAGCAGTACTTC	CASSDSSVTEQYF	TRBJ2-7	NA	NA	TRBV2
TGTGCCAGCAACCCCCGTGGTACAGAGACCCAGTACTTC	CASNPRGTETQYF	TRBJ2-5	NA	NA	TRBV2
TGTGCCACCAGCCCCCGACAGGGTATGAACACTGAAGCTTTCTTT	CATSPRQGMNTEAFF	TRBJ1-1	TRBD1	NA	TRBV15
TGCGGTGCCCAAGCGGGAGTTGCGGGGGGTGAGCAGTTCTTC	CGAQAGVAGGEQFF	TRBJ2-1	TRBD2	NA	TRBV4-1
TGTGCCAGCAGCGACTCGACCCCATCGGGACAGCCGCTTCGGAGGGCTTCCTACGAGCAGTACTTC	CASSDSTPSGQPLRRASYEQYF	TRBJ2-7	NA	NA	TRBV14
TGTGCCAGCTCACCAGGGACGGGGCGCGGGTTCTTT	CASSPGTGRGFF	TRBJ1-1	NA	medium-sized	TRBV18
TGCGCCAGCAGACTCGGACAGGGAGACACTGAAGCTTTCTTT	CASRLGQGDTEAFF	TRBJ1-1	TRBD1	NA	TRBV23-1
TGTGCCAGCAGCTCTTATTCCTCCTATGGCTACACCTTC	CASSSYSSYGYTF	TRBJ1-2	NA	NA	TRBV5-4
TGTGCCTGGACAGGGGCGCCGGATCAGCCCCAGCATTTT	CAWTGAPDQPQHF	TRBJ1-5	NA	NA	TRBV30
TGTGCCAGCAGCGGGGGACTAGCGGGAGGTGATACGCAGTATTTT	CASSGGLAGGDTQYF	TRBJ2-3	TRBD2	once	TRBV11-2
TGTGCCAGCAGTTTACAGGGCAGGTATCAGCCCCAGCATTTT	CASSLQGRYQPQHF	TRBJ1-5	NA	few	TRBV27
TGTGCCAGCAGCTTATGGACAGAATACAATGAGCAGTTCTTC	CASSLWTEYNEQFF	TRBJ2-1	NA	NA	TRBV13
TGTGCCAGCTCACGGACTAGCGGACCTTACGAGCAGTACTTC	CASSRTSGPYEQYF	TRBJ2-7	TRBD2	NA	TRBV18
TGTGCCAGTAGTGGAGGTCGGGCCAAAAACATTCAGTACTTC	CASSGGRAKNIQYF	TRBJ2-4	NA	NA	TRBV19
TGTGCCAGCAGCGTTCTAGCGGGACAAACAAGGGCACAAGAGACCCAGTACTTC	CASSVLAGQTRAQETQYF	TRBJ2-5	TRBD2	NA	TRBV13
TGTGCCAGCAGTTACCAAATGGCGGGAGCCTACGAGCAGTACTTC	CASSYQMAGAYEQYF	TRBJ2-7	TRBD2	NA	TRBV6-5